One and the same sample provided the 4 T cell receptor beta chains below, sequenced in a study of cytomegalovirus exposure and HLA in healthy donors. Vbeta (60) and Jbeta (13) primers were used in the PCR. Measured with immunoSEQ multiplex PCR; TCRdb has only the in-frame clones, and not every one. Here the sample spans roughly 99,000 clones, less than 85% being singletons. Sequencing was done on a sample of PBMCs. The receptors were gathered from a man between 18 and 29 years old in good health and CMV-seronegative.

This chain uses TRBV10-3 with TRBJ2-1, with 8 bases fitting TRBD2. The CDR3 spans 13 residues. CDR1 and CDR2 (germline): ENHRY, SYGVKD. J was trimmed by 7 bases and V by 8 bases; bases with no gene match: 7. The DNA for the CDR3 is TGTGCCATCGGGACTAGTGCCCCAAATGAGCAGTTCTTC. Residues: CAIGTSAPNEQFF.

Written as DNA, the CDR3 is TGTGCCATCAGTGGCGCGGGATATGATAACTATGGCTACACCTTC. This sequence encodes CAISGAGYDNYGYTF. The V and J genes are TRBV10-3 and TRBJ1-2, with D hard to call. The CDR3 is made up of 15 amino acids. Germline values: CDR1 ENHRY, CDR2 SYGVKD. Trimming shortened V by 4 bases and J by 1 base, and 13 bases separated the two germline ends.

The chain links TRBV6-1 to TRBJ2-5, with D perhaps TRBD2 (6 bases). Trimming left V 4 bases short and J 2 bases short, with 17 bases between. CDR3 length equals 16 residues. From germline, CDR1 is MNHNS and CDR2 SASEGT. The DNA of the CDR3 is TGTGCCAGCAGTGCCGGAGGGGCGGGTAATCAAGAGACCCAGTACTTC. It encodes CASSAGGAGNQETQYF.

This rearrangement joins TRBV10-3 to TRBJ2-2; TRBD1 matches 7 bases. Trimming at V came to 9 bases and at J to 4 bases, leaving 8 bases not matched to a gene. The CDR3 covers 14 residues. The germline gives CDR1 ENHRY, CDR2 SYGVKD. As DNA, the CDR3 is TGTGCCATAGACAGGGAAAGAGGCACCGGGGAGCTGTTTTTT. Its protein is CAIDRERGTGELFF.